The clone carrying this T cell receptor beta chain was found once. The CDR3 loop spans 14 amino acids. The V gene lost 6 bases and the J gene lost 2 bases, with 14 bases spanning the gap. The germline gives CDR1 MNHEY, CDR2 SVGAGI. Original analysis: Reference gene primer amplification gave nucleated cell count estimates. The repertoire was sequenced with immunoSEQ multiplex PCR; TCRdb's copy has only in-frame clones and lacks some. V and J calls and clone size follow that table, whereas D and trimming were derived from the DNA. This repertoire shows 250,000 to 300,000 clones, about 89% found once; its top ten account for about 2.2%. This entry belongs to a study of blood T cell repertoires in COVID-19. Whole-study context: Material from acute and convalescent COVID-19 was sourced from the United States, Italy and Spain.

Sample: peripheral blood. The chain employs TRBV6-5 and TRBJ2-7, with D possibly TRBD1 on 5 matching bases. This receptor was identified in a woman in her thirties with COVID-19, enrolled during active disease. The CDR3 DNA reads TGTGCCAGCAGGGGAAACAGGTTACCCTACGAGCAGTACTTC. It codes for CASRGNRLPYEQYF.